Below, 25 T cell receptor beta chains from the same sample are listed, as sequenced in a study of OX40 agonist ivuxolimab in advanced cancers. Here immunoSEQ multiplex PCR was the method, and the copy in TCRdb shows in-frame clones only, minus some. In the table there are more than 15,000 clones, around 80% of which are singletons. The sequences come from CD4+ or CD8+ T cells sorted from blood, collected in a trial of the OX40 agonist ivuxolimab. These receptors all come from an adult with an advanced solid tumor such as melanoma, head and neck, liver or kidney cancer.

The chain has TRBV4-2 and TRBJ2-1, with 10 bases aligning to TRBD2. From germline, CDR1 is LGHNA and CDR2 YNFKEQ. This CDR3 contains 17 residues. Trimming at V came to 0 bases and at J to 7 bases, leaving 9 bases not matched to a gene. DNA for the CDR3: TGTGCCAGCAGCCAAGATATCGCTAGCGGGAGAGGAAATGAGCAGTTCTTC. Translated, it gives CASSQDIASGRGNEQFF.

This clone was recorded once. The gene calls are TRBV4-1 and TRBJ2-1, with 8 bases identical to TRBD1. V gave up 0 bases and J gave up 3 bases; unmatched junction bases: 4. Germline V CDR1 and CDR2: MGHRA, YSYEKL. This CDR3 has 16 amino acids. In DNA, the CDR3 is TGCGCCAGCAGCCAAGATCACAGGGGGAACTACAATGAGCAGTTCTTC. It yields the protein CASSQDHRGNYNEQFF.

The chain joins TRBV10-3 to TRBJ1-1; weak D call: TRBD1 (6 bases). The CDR3 loop spans 13 amino acids. Looked up from germline, CDR1 is ENHRY and CDR2 is SYGVKD. V was cut by 8 bases and J by 7 bases, with 17 bases left in between. CDR3 nucleotide sequence: TGTGCCATCGGGAACCCACAGGGTGGTGAAGCTTTCTTT. It translates to CAIGNPQGGEAFF.

In this sample, this clone turned up a few times. This sequence joins TRBV28 and TRBJ1-1; D not resolved. Germline CDR1 reads MDHEN; CDR2 reads SYDVKM. The CDR3 is 16 residues long. V lost 6 bases and J lost 1, with 18 bases in between. In nucleotides, the CDR3 is TGTGCCAGCAGAATAAGGTCCCGACTAACGAACACTGAAGCTTTCTTT. It is translated as CASRIRSRLTNTEAFF.

The chain uses TRBV7-2 and TRBJ2-1; the match to TRBD2 covers 12 bases. CDR1 and CDR2 from the germline V gene are SGHTA and FQGNSA. The CDR3 covers 13 residues. Unmatched junction bases numbered 1, after V lost 7 bases and J lost 6 bases. CDR3 sequence (DNA): TGTGCCAGCACTAGCGGGAGGGCCAATGAGCAGTTCTTC. This sequence encodes CASTSGRANEQFF.

The chain links TRBV29-1 to TRBJ2-1; D might be TRBD2 (5 bases). V was clipped by 6 bases and J by 7 bases, with 10 bases between them. Germline V lookup: CDR1 SQVTM, CDR2 ANQGSEA. This CDR3 comprises 11 residues. This chain's CDR3 is CSVTTGNEQFF. The CDR3 nucleotides read TGCAGCGTCACCACGGGGAATGAGCAGTTCTTC.

V gene TRBV7-9 combines with J gene TRBJ2-2; perhaps TRBD2 as D (6 bases). V shed 5 bases and J shed 4 bases, with 17 bases lying between them. This CDR3 is 16 amino acids long. Germline V gene sequence: CDR1 SEHNR, CDR2 FQNEAQ (reference sequence). CDR3 bases: TGTGCCAGCAGCCCCTTAGGACGGGAGTCCACCGGGGAGCTGTTTTTT. This encodes CASSPLGRESTGELFF.

V and J are TRBV2 and TRBJ2-2; either TRBD1 or TRBD2 may fit D (5 bases each). V lost 8 bases to trimming and J lost 4 bases, with 8 bases between them. This CDR3 is built from 12 residues. Germline V gene lookup returns CDR1 SNHLY and CDR2 FYNNEI. This CDR3 reads CASLGGTGELFF. The CDR3 DNA sequence: TGTGCCAGCCTTGGGGGCACCGGGGAGCTGTTTTTT. Drawing the rest from reference TRBV2 and TRBJ2-2, the complete variable domain is EPEVTQTPSHQVTQMGQEVILRCVPISNHLYFYWYRQILGQKVEFLVSFYNNEISEKSEIFDDQFSVERPDGSNFTLKIRSTKLEDSAMYFCASLGGTGELFFGEGSRLTVL.

Remarks on this clone: A far larger clone is only one base removed, so a read error is likely. This sample includes further DNA sequences coding for the same CDR3. J is TRBJ2-7 and V is TRBV5-1; TRBD1 agrees at 9 bases. The germline gives CDR1 SGHRS, CDR2 YFSETQ. V shed 2 bases and J 4 bases; nucleotides not matched to a gene: 4. There are 14 residues in the CDR3. The CDR3 here is CASSFGTGLYEQYF. DNA for the CDR3: TGCGCCAGCAGCTTCGGGACAGGGTTGTACGAGCAGTACTTC.

Only one count was recorded for this clone. The chain employs TRBV13 and TRBJ1-1, with D possibly being TRBD1 (6 bases). The CDR3 extends over 13 amino acids. Germline CDR1 is PRHDT and CDR2 is FYEKMQ (reference sequence). Between the trimmed V and J ends, which lost 6 bases and 1 base, there was a span of 9 bases. The CDR3 DNA reads as TGTGCCAGCAGTGAACAGGGGAACACTGAAGCTTTCTTT. This translates into CASSEQGNTEAFF.

V and J are TRBV5-5 and TRBJ1-1; 7 nucleotides align to TRBD1. With 3 bases clipped from V and 4 bases from J, the junction kept 9 bases outside the gene matches. Germline CDR1 reads SGHKS; CDR2 reads YYEKEE (reference sequence). The CDR3 spans 15 residues. This CDR3 is CASSWGSPGGTEAFF. The CDR3 nucleotides read TGTGCCAGCAGCTGGGGAAGTCCAGGGGGCACTGAAGCTTTCTTT.

This chain links TRBV4-3 with TRBJ1-2; TRBD1 might be the D (6 bases). The CDR3 extends over 15 amino acids. Trimming took off 0 bases at V and 6 bases at J, with 14 bases between the two ends. Germline V gives CDR1 LGHNA, CDR2 YSLEER. CDR3 sequence: CASSQDRGASNGYTF. In DNA form, the CDR3 reads TGCGCCAGCAGCCAAGATCGGGGGGCGAGTAATGGCTACACCTTC.

J is TRBJ1-1 and V is TRBV27, with a weak D call TRBD1 (5 bases). V was clipped by 7 bases and J by 5 bases, with 17 bases between them. Looked up from germline, CDR1 is MNHEY and CDR2 is SMNVEV (reference sequence). This CDR3 has 14 amino acids. The CDR3 sequence: CASISLSGWTEAFF. CDR3 coding DNA: TGTGCCAGCATCTCACTATCAGGGTGGACTGAAGCTTTCTTT.

V and J are TRBV19 and TRBJ2-1, with D unresolved. The germline gives CDR1 LNHDA, CDR2 SQIVND (reference sequence). This CDR3 is built from 14 residues. V was shortened by 3 bases and J by 0 bases, with 6 bases between the two germline ends. The CDR3 region has the DNA TGTGCCAGTAGTATGCCAGGCTCCTACAATGAGCAGTTCTTC. Its protein is CASSMPGSYNEQFF.

This chain uses TRBV4-1 with TRBJ1-2; D gene ambiguous. This CDR3 is 15 amino acids long. The germline V and J ends were trimmed by 0 bases and 8 bases, with 16 bases remaining between them. The germline V gene has CDR1 MGHRA and CDR2 YSYEKL. CDR3 nucleotide sequence: TGCGCCAGCAGCCAAGATGTGGGAAACGGGATGGGCTACACCTTC. Translation gives CASSQDVGNGMGYTF.

The V and J genes are TRBV11-2 and TRBJ2-1; D call uncertain. Germline CDR1 SGHAT, CDR2 FQNNGV. The ends were cut back, 5 bases at V and 11 bases at J, with 10 bases in the middle. This CDR3 is built from 11 residues. This CDR3 is CASSLRTQQFF. The CDR3 region has the DNA TGTGCCAGCAGCCTTCGGACCCAGCAGTTCTTC.

V gene TRBV6-1 combines with J gene TRBJ1-5; D gene uncertain. This CDR3 comprises 14 residues. V was trimmed by 2 bases and J by 1 base, leaving 6 bases between them. From germline, CDR1 is MNHNS and CDR2 SASEGT. The CDR3 region has the DNA TGTGCCAGCAGTGAATACGGGAGCAATCAGCCCCAGCATTTT. Protein: CASSEYGSNQPQHF.

A remark on this clone: A read error may account for a junction end that differs from germline. The genes are TRBV7-9 and TRBJ2-6; D might be TRBD1 or TRBD2, each matching 5 bases. The CDR3 length is 16 residues. Germline CDR1 is SEHNR and CDR2 is FQNEAQ (reference sequence). CDR3 sequence (DNA): TGCGCCAGCAGCCAAGATGGGGGCTCTGGGGCCAACGTCCTGACTTTC. This sequence encodes CASSQDGGSGANVLTF.

This clone appeared once. This rearrangement joins TRBV19 to TRBJ2-2; no clear D gene. Germline CDR1 is LNHDA and CDR2 is SQIVND (reference sequence). CDR3 length: 15 amino acids. The V end was cut by 2 bases, the J end by 13 bases, with 20 bases between. CDR3 sequence: CASSIRLVGAIGLFF. The CDR3 nucleotides are TGTGCCAGTAGTATAAGGCTAGTCGGAGCCATAGGGCTGTTTTTT.

The V gene is TRBV5-6, the J gene TRBJ2-2; either TRBD1 or TRBD2 may fit D (6 bases each). The CDR3 sequence is 15 residues long. V was shortened by 4 bases and J by 5 bases, with 15 bases between the two germline ends. CDR1 and CDR2 from the germline V gene are SGHDT and YYEEEE. The DNA for the CDR3 is TGTGCCAGCAGCCGTGGAGGGGGGTCGACCGGGGAGCTGTTTTTT. It encodes CASSRGGGSTGELFF.

This chain connects TRBV9 to TRBJ2-1; 11 nucleotides line up with TRBD1. V lost 0 bases, J lost 6 bases, and 2 bases stayed unmatched. The germline V gene has CDR1 SGDLS and CDR2 YYNGEE. This CDR3 has 15 residues. The CDR3 spells CASSVDGTGGNEQFF. The DNA of the CDR3 is TGTGCCAGCAGCGTAGATGGGACAGGGGGCAATGAGCAGTTCTTC. The entire variable domain, with the rest obtained from reference TRBV9 and TRBJ2-1, is as follows: DSGVTQTPKHLITATGQRVTLRCSPRSGDLSVYWYQQSLDQGLQFLIQYYNGEERAKGNILERFSAQQFPDLHSELNLSSLELGDSALYFCASSVDGTGGNEQFFGPGTRLTVL.

The chain joins TRBV27 to TRBJ1-2; D ambiguous. Germline V CDR1 and CDR2: MNHEY, SMNVEV (reference sequence). V was shortened by 3 bases and J by 7 bases, with 9 bases between the two germline ends. The CDR3 is 12 residues long. The CDR3 reads CASSLAGSGYTF. The CDR3 DNA is TGTGCCAGCAGTTTGGCTGGGAGTGGCTACACCTTC.

V gene TRBV27 combines with J gene TRBJ1-2; D may be TRBD1 (6 bases). This CDR3 is built from 15 residues. Germline CDR1 is MNHEY and CDR2 is SMNVEV (reference sequence). V was clipped by 3 bases and J by 6 bases, with 17 bases between them. CDR3 sequence reads: CASSFPGQTIDGYTF. The CDR3 region has the DNA TGTGCCAGCAGTTTCCCTGGACAGACCATTGATGGCTACACCTTC.

The chain recombines TRBV7-2 with TRBJ2-2; TRBD2 matches at 7 bases. Germline assignment: CDR1 SGHTA and CDR2 FQGNSA. The ends lost 5 bases at V and 4 bases at J; junction bases unmatched: 10. The CDR3 has 16 residues. This chain's CDR3 is CASSEPKRGFTGELFF. The DNA of the CDR3 is TGTGCCAGCAGCGAACCAAAGCGGGGATTCACCGGGGAGCTGTTTTTT.

The rearrangement joins TRBV11-1 to TRBJ2-7, with D maybe TRBD1 (5 bases). V gave up 2 bases and J gave up 3 bases, with 11 bases separating them. CDR3 length equals 14 residues. CDR1 and CDR2 (germline): SGHAT, FQDESV (reference sequence). The CDR3 nucleotides are TGTGCCAGCAGCTTACAGGACACGAACTACGAGCAGTACTTC. Translated: CASSLQDTNYEQYF.